The 22 T cell receptor beta chains given below trace back to one sample, sequenced in a study of cytomegalovirus exposure and HLA in healthy donors. The PCR was carried out with 60 Vbeta primers and 13 Jbeta primers. Assay: immunoSEQ multiplex PCR; the TCRdb copy retains only in-frame clones and omits some. The data contain about 130,000 clones, over 70% of them seen just once; the ten biggest clones take up under 3.5%. The sequencing input was PBMCs. The source is a man younger than 40 in good health and CMV-seronegative.

This sequence joins TRBV30 and TRBJ1-6, with D perhaps matching TRBD1 (5 bases). V lost 0 bases, J lost 2 bases, and 8 bases lay in between. The germline CDR1 and CDR2 sequences are GTSNPN and SVGIG (reference sequence). The CDR3 has 15 residues. CDR3 residues: CAWSVDSTYNSPLHF. The CDR3 nucleotides read TGTGCCTGGAGTGTAGACAGTACCTATAATTCACCCCTCCACTTT.

The chain is built from TRBV9 and TRBJ2-2; 12 bases are a match to TRBD2. The length of the CDR3 is 16 residues. V lost 4 bases and J lost 4; bases outside the gene matches: 5. Germline lookup yields CDR1 SGDLS and CDR2 YYNGEE. The CDR3 region is CASSKEGLAGTGELFF. The CDR3 DNA follows: TGTGCCAGCAGCAAAGAGGGACTAGCGGGCACCGGGGAGCTGTTTTTT.

The chain combines TRBV4-2 with TRBJ1-1; D ambiguous. V was clipped by 7 bases and J by 5 bases, with 14 bases between them. Germline V gene data show CDR1 as LGHNA and CDR2 as YNFKEQ. This CDR3 contains 13 residues. The CDR3 region has the DNA TGTGCCAGCACCTCGGGATGGGGAACTGAAGCTTTCTTT. It translates to CASTSGWGTEAFF.

The chain joins TRBV7-8 to TRBJ2-3; D is perhaps TRBD1 (5 bases). CDR3 length: 16 residues. Trimming stripped 5 bases from V and 0 bases from J, with 15 bases between. Germline V gene data show CDR1 as SGHVS and CDR2 as FQNEAQ. CDR3 in DNA: TGTGCCAGCAGCCCTAGTGCTGGACAAAGCACAGATACGCAGTATTTT. Translation: CASSPSAGQSTDTQYF. Based on the CDR3 plus reference TRBV7-8 and TRBJ2-3, the full variable domain is GAGVSQSPRYKVAKRGQDVALRCDPISGHVSLFWYQQALGQGPEFLTYFQNEAQLDKSGLPSDRFFAERPEGSVSTLKIQRTQQEDSAVYLCASSPSAGQSTDTQYFGPGTRLTVL.

The V call is TRBV27, the J call TRBJ1-6; TRBD1 agrees at 7 bases. The CDR3 totals 14 residues. Germline V gene sequence: CDR1 MNHEY, CDR2 SMNVEV (reference sequence). V shed 4 bases, J shed 7 bases, and the junction held 4 bases outside the gene matches. CDR3 in DNA: TGTGCCAGCAGTTCTCCAGGGGGAAATTCACCCCTCCACTTT. Protein: CASSSPGGNSPLHF.

The V gene is TRBV28, the J gene TRBJ1-2; D remains ambiguous. CDR1 is MDHEN, CDR2 SYDVKM, per germline. The ends were cut back, 5 bases at V and 4 bases at J, with 8 bases in the middle. CDR3 length: 12 amino acids. For the CDR3, the DNA is TGTGCCAGCAGTACCGTGAGCTATGGCTACACCTTC. Translated: CASSTVSYGYTF.

The chain joins TRBV28 to TRBJ1-2; 9 bases match TRBD1. Germline values: CDR1 MDHEN, CDR2 SYDVKM. Germline trimming cut 3 bases from V and 3 bases from J; bases unmatched to any gene: 11. This CDR3 is 17 amino acids long. This CDR3 is CASSFRDRVSSYYGYTF. The CDR3 nucleotides read TGTGCCAGCAGTTTCCGGGACAGGGTATCTTCCTACTATGGCTACACCTTC.

This chain uses TRBV5-1 with TRBJ1-1; TRBD1 aligns across 8 bases. CDR1 SGHRS and CDR2 YFSETQ come from the germline V gene. The CDR3 sequence is 14 residues long. V gave up 3 bases and J gave up 4 bases; unmatched junction bases: 5. CDR3: CASSYDRGRTEAFF. CDR3 DNA sequence: TGCGCCAGCAGCTACGACAGGGGTCGCACTGAAGCTTTCTTT.

This sequence joins TRBV10-3 and TRBJ2-1; D call uncertain. The CDR3 is 11 amino acids. V was pared by 1 base and J by 8 bases, with 3 bases between. CDR1 and CDR2 (germline): ENHRY, SYGVKD. The CDR3 here is CAISEFDEQFF. CDR3 bases: TGTGCCATCAGTGAGTTCGATGAGCAGTTCTTC.

This clone was observed a handful of times. The V call is TRBV18, the J call TRBJ1-2; 8 bases are shared with TRBD1. Germline V gives CDR1 KGHSH, CDR2 LQKENI. The V and J ends lost 2 bases and 5 bases, in that order; junction bases with no gene match: 7. This CDR3 comprises 15 residues. CDR3 DNA: TGTGCCAGCTCACCAGCAGTGGACAGGGAATATGGCTACACCTTC. The encoded protein is CASSPAVDREYGYTF. Full variable domain (missing parts from reference TRBV18 and TRBJ1-2): NAGVMQNPRHLVRRRGQEARLRCSPMKGHSHVYWYRQLPEEGLKFMVYLQKENIIDESGMPKERFSAEFPKEGPSILRIQQVVRGDSAAYFCASSPAVDREYGYTFGSGTRLTVV.

A remark on this clone: This CDR3 is missing its conserved last phenylalanine or tryptophan, likely due to a read error. This sequence joins TRBV2 and TRBJ1-5; D remains ambiguous. Germline CDR1 and CDR2: SNHLY and FYNNEI. Between the trimmed V and J ends, which lost 7 bases and 2 bases, there was a span of 12 bases. This CDR3 spans 14 amino acids. The CDR3 DNA reads as TGTGCCAGCACTCGGGTAGGCCGCAATCAGCCCCAGCATCTT. It specifies CASTRVGRNQPQHL.

This clone was recorded a few times. The chain combines TRBV20-1 with TRBJ2-3; D is unresolved. The CDR3 covers 10 residues. Germline V lookup: CDR1 DFQATT, CDR2 SNEGSKA (reference sequence). Between the trimmed V and J ends, which lost 4 bases and 3 bases, there was a span of 2 bases. The CDR3 coding sequence is TGCAGTGCTACTACAGATACGCAGTATTTT. The encoded protein is CSATTDTQYF.

This sequence joins TRBV4-3 and TRBJ2-1, with 11 bases identical to TRBD1. The CDR3 loop spans 13 amino acids. The trim removed 8 bases at V and 7 bases at J, leaving 4 bases unmatched. Per germline, CDR1 LGHNA and CDR2 YSLEER. The CDR3 loop is CASGQGAGNEQFF. The CDR3 DNA sequence: TGCGCCAGCGGACAGGGGGCGGGGAATGAGCAGTTCTTC.

The chain combines TRBV28 with TRBJ2-7; 9 bases fit TRBD1. CDR3 length: 15 residues. The germline CDR1 and CDR2 sequences are MDHEN and SYDVKM. V was clipped by 4 bases and J by 6 bases; unmatched bases: 10. The chain's CDR3 is CASSSRDRVLGEQYF. The CDR3 DNA reads as TGTGCCAGCAGTTCACGGGACAGGGTTTTGGGCGAGCAGTACTTC.

With regard to this clone: The same CDR3 arises from other DNA sequences in this sample as well. The chain has TRBV7-2 and TRBJ2-7, with TRBD2 matching 12 bases. V dropped 3 bases and J dropped 3; count of bases not matched to a gene: 0. Germline V lookup: CDR1 SGHTA, CDR2 FQGNSA. This CDR3 region has 14 residues. This chain's CDR3 is CASSLTSGSYEQYF. DNA of the CDR3: TGTGCCAGCAGCTTGACTAGCGGGAGCTACGAGCAGTACTTC.

V gene TRBV4-2 combines with J gene TRBJ2-1; TRBD2 agrees at 10 bases. This CDR3 contains 22 residues. Germline V lookup: CDR1 LGHNA, CDR2 YNFKEQ. V was clipped by 0 bases and J by 0 bases; unmatched bases: 17. Here the CDR3 reads CASSQDMVVTSGVLSSYNEQFF. CDR3 nucleotides: TGTGCCAGCAGCCAAGATATGGTAGTAACTAGCGGGGTTCTTAGCTCCTACAATGAGCAGTTCTTC.

V and J are TRBV18 and TRBJ1-1; 10 positions match TRBD1. The CDR3 is 18 amino acids. Germline V CDR1 and CDR2: KGHSH, LQKENI. J was trimmed by 6 bases and V by 3 bases; bases with no gene match: 16. CDR3 nucleotides: TGTGCCAGCTCACCCTCGGCCCGGGACAGGGGTCTTTTGGCTGAAGCTTTCTTT. Translation gives CASSPSARDRGLLAEAFF.

V gene TRBV11-1 combines with J gene TRBJ2-5; D not resolved. The CDR3 length is 13 residues. With 5 bases removed from V and 5 bases from J, the gap between germline ends came to 12 bases. Germline lookup yields CDR1 SGHAT and CDR2 FQDESV (reference sequence). The CDR3 DNA sequence: TGTGCCAGCAGCCTATTAAGCGATGAGACCCAGTACTTC. Translated, it gives CASSLLSDETQYF. The variable domain in full, completed from reference TRBV11-1 and TRBJ2-5, reads EAEVAQSPRYKITEKSQAVAFWCDPISGHATLYWYRQILGQGPELLVQFQDESVVDDSQLPKDRFSAERLKGVDSTLKIQPAELGDSAMYLCASSLLSDETQYFGPGTRLLVL.

This clone showed up just a few times. The chain links TRBV6-5 to TRBJ2-1, with no clear D. The V gene's germline CDR1 is MNHEY and CDR2 SVGAGI. V dropped 5 bases and J dropped 0 bases, with 5 bases sitting between them. The CDR3 runs 13 residues. The CDR3 protein is CASSPSSYNEQFF. The DNA of the CDR3 is TGTGCCAGCAGTCCGAGCTCCTACAATGAGCAGTTCTTC.

This clone has only a few counts. The CDR3 spells CASSKEGFSSYTF. CDR3 in DNA: TGTGCCAGCAGTAAGGAGGGTTTCTCCAGCTACACCTTC. V usage is TRBV6-6 and J usage is TRBJ1-2; D is ambiguous. Germline lookup yields CDR1 MNHNY and CDR2 SVGAGI (reference sequence). V was trimmed by 5 bases and J by 9 bases, leaving 16 bases between them. The CDR3 covers 13 residues.

The gene calls are TRBV10-3 and TRBJ1-2, with D possibly being TRBD1 (5 bases). CDR1 is ENHRY and CDR2 is SYGVKD in the germline V gene. Deletions cut 2 bases from V and 0 bases from J, with 10 bases between. The CDR3 is 15 amino acids. In DNA form, the CDR3 reads TGTGCCATCAGTGAGGGGGGGGAAGCTAACTATGGCTACACCTTC. Amino acid sequence: CAISEGGEANYGYTF.

The chain joins TRBV27 to TRBJ1-1; the D gene is possibly TRBD1 (5 bases). Germline V gene data show CDR1 as MNHEY and CDR2 as SMNVEV (reference sequence). The germline V and J ends were trimmed by 4 bases and 4 bases, with 13 bases remaining between them. The CDR3 has 14 amino acids. DNA for the CDR3: TGTGCCAGCAGTTCGCAGGGCCCAACCACTGAAGCTTTCTTT. Translating gives CASSSQGPTTEAFF.